These 13 T cell receptor beta chains share one sample of origin, sequenced in a study of human T cells and chemical hapten exposure. Time point described: patch test 1, 2 weeks after DPC sensitization. Treatment defined: therapeutic diphenylcyclopropenone sensitization with weekly scalp DPC. MiXCR, applied by TCRdb to the RACE reads, yields one record per CDR3 protein. The table includes some 340,000 distinct CDR3 sequences, around 6.9% detected once. This specimen was whole blood, taken in connection with sensitization to the hapten diphenylcyclopropenone (DPC). The receptors were sampled from a woman aged 18 to 35 with alopecia areata. Some clones in this sample may be carry-over from other donors' samples.

This clonotype came up many times. This chain uses TRBV4-1 with TRBJ2-3; 12 bases match TRBD2. V shed 0 bases and J 5 bases; nucleotides not matched to a gene: 15. The CDR3 runs to 20 residues. CDR1 and CDR2 from the germline V gene are MGHRA and YSYEKL. CDR3 residues: CASSQDQKRASGGARDTQYF. The CDR3 DNA follows: TGCGCCAGCAGCCAAGATCAGAAACGGGCTAGCGGGGGGGCCAGAGATACGCAGTATTTT.

This clonotype was seen ten or more times. This chain links TRBV7-9 with TRBJ2-1, with TRBD1 identical over 8 bases. CDR1 is SEHNR and CDR2 is FQNEAQ in the germline V gene (reference sequence). The CDR3 extends over 15 amino acids. V was pared by 5 bases and J by 5 bases, with 8 bases of the junction left unmatched. The CDR3 region has the DNA TGTGCCAGCAGCGCTGACAGGGGCCTAAACAATGAGCAGTTCTTC. Its protein is CASSADRGLNNEQFF. The variable domain in full, completed from reference TRBV7-9 and TRBJ2-1, reads DTGVSQNPRHKITKRGQNVTFRCDPISEHNRLYWYRQTLGQGPEFLTYFQNEAQLEKSRLLSDRFSAERPKGSFSTLEIQRTEQGDSAMYLCASSADRGLNNEQFFGPGTRLTVL.

This chain uses TRBV7-8 with TRBJ2-3; TRBD2 matches 14 bases. The J segment lost 7 bases and the V segment lost 5 bases, leaving 2 bases of the junction unmatched. The germline CDR1 and CDR2 sequences are SGHVS and FQNEAQ. The CDR3 has 14 residues. This CDR3 reads CASSRTSGGNTQYF. The CDR3 DNA sequence: TGTGCCAGCAGCAGGACTAGCGGGGGGAATACGCAGTATTTT. The full variable domain, completed using reference TRBV7-8 and TRBJ2-3, is GAGVSQSPRYKVAKRGQDVALRCDPISGHVSLFWYQQALGQGPEFLTYFQNEAQLDKSGLPSDRFFAERPEGSVSTLKIQRTQQEDSAVYLCASSRTSGGNTQYFGPGTRLTVL.

This clonotype was counted at least ten times. V and J are TRBV5-1 and TRBJ2-3; D is ambiguous. This CDR3 has 15 residues. CDR1 is SGHRS and CDR2 is YFSETQ in the germline V gene. The V end was cut by 6 bases, the J end by 3 bases, with 17 bases between. CDR3 sequence: CASNSRPSGTDTQYF. The CDR3 DNA follows: TGCGCCAGCAACTCACGCCCTTCAGGTACAGATACGCAGTATTTT.

This clonotype has ten or more counts. The chain carries TRBV7-9 and TRBJ1-5, with TRBD1 as a possible D gene (6 bases). The CDR3 contains 16 residues. Trimming took 4 bases from V and 0 from J, leaving 13 bases between them. Germline V lookup: CDR1 SEHNR, CDR2 FQNEAQ (reference sequence). CDR3 DNA: TGTGCCAGCAGCTCCTCGACAGGTTTTAGCAATCAGCCCCAGCATTTT. Translating gives CASSSSTGFSNQPQHF.

The J gene is TRBJ1-5, the V gene TRBV7-2; D is undetermined. The germline gives CDR1 SGHTA, CDR2 FQGNSA. The length of the CDR3 is 15 residues. V lost 5 bases and J lost 5, with 16 bases in between. CDR3 in amino acids: CASSLLTGKDQPQHF. CDR3 coding DNA: TGTGCCAGCAGCCTCCTGACGGGGAAAGATCAGCCCCAGCATTTT.

The table lists this clonotype with a few counts. The chain is built from TRBV10-3 and TRBJ1-2, with no clear D. The germline V and J ends were trimmed by 6 bases and 8 bases, with 16 bases remaining between them. In germline, CDR1 is ENHRY, CDR2 SYGVKD. The CDR3 covers 13 residues. In DNA form, the CDR3 reads TGTGCCATCAGGGGTGCCGGGATGATCGGCTACACCTTC. Its protein product is CAIRGAGMIGYTF.

This clonotype has at least ten counts. The V and J genes are TRBV4-3 and TRBJ2-3; D is perhaps TRBD2 (6 bases). Trimming left V 0 bases short and J 7 bases short, with 23 bases between. Germline CDR1 is LGHNA and CDR2 is YSLEER. CDR3 length: 18 amino acids. The CDR3 protein is CASSQERGRALYEYTQYF. The CDR3 DNA sequence: TGCGCCAGCAGCCAAGAGCGGGGCCGGGCTCTATACGAGTATACGCAGTATTTT.

This clonotype occurred many times. The J gene is TRBJ2-1, the V gene TRBV4-2; a possible D gene is TRBD2 (6 bases). The CDR3 loop spans 16 amino acids. Trimming removed 0 bases from V and 4 bases from J, with 13 bases in between. Germline lookup yields CDR1 LGHNA and CDR2 YNFKEQ. The DNA for the CDR3 is TGTGCCAGCAGCCAAGATTTCGCGGGGCCGTACAATGAGCAGTTCTTC. Protein sequence: CASSQDFAGPYNEQFF.

There are many counts of this clonotype. The J gene is TRBJ2-3, the V gene TRBV10-3; 10 bases are shared with TRBD1. The V gene's germline CDR1 is ENHRY and CDR2 SYGVKD. Trimming took 7 bases from V and 2 from J; bases not matched to a gene: 12. This CDR3 has 17 residues. The CDR3 DNA follows: TGTGCCATCAAAAAACCGGGACAGGGGAGGGACACAGATACGCAGTATTTT. Translated, it gives CAIKKPGQGRDTDTQYF.

This chain uses TRBV4-2 with TRBJ2-1; D unclear. V dropped 4 bases and J dropped 8 bases, with 12 bases sitting between them. Germline CDR1 and CDR2: LGHNA and YNFKEQ. This CDR3 is built from 13 residues. The CDR3 sequence: CASSPNPEDEQFF. The DNA of the CDR3 is TGTGCCAGCAGCCCCAACCCCGAGGATGAGCAGTTCTTC.

There are a few counts of this clonotype. The V gene is TRBV3-1, the J gene TRBJ2-4; TRBD2 matches at 7 bases. The CDR3 runs to 13 residues. CDR1 is LGHDT, CDR2 YNNKEL, per germline (reference sequence). V lost 7 bases and J lost 1; bases outside the gene matches: 1. The CDR3 reads CASMGGAKNIQYF. CDR3 DNA sequence: TGTGCCAGCATGGGAGGGGCCAAAAACATTCAGTACTTC. Supplemented by reference TRBV3-1 and TRBJ2-4, the full variable domain reads DTAVSQTPKYLVTQMGNDKSIKCEQNLGHDTMYWYKQDSKKFLKIMFSYNNKELIINETVPNRFSPKSPDKAHLNLHINSLELGDSAVYFCASMGGAKNIQYFGAGTRLSVL.

This chain joins TRBV6-2 or TRBV6-3 and TRBJ1-6, with no clear D. Per germline, CDR1 MNHEY and CDR2 SVGEGT. The CDR3 sequence is 16 residues long. Deletions cut 2 bases from V and 6 bases from J, with 14 bases between. The CDR3 sequence is CASSYEIYGSNSPLHF. The CDR3 nucleotides are TGTGCCAGCAGTTACGAGATTTATGGCAGTAATTCACCCCTCCACTTT.